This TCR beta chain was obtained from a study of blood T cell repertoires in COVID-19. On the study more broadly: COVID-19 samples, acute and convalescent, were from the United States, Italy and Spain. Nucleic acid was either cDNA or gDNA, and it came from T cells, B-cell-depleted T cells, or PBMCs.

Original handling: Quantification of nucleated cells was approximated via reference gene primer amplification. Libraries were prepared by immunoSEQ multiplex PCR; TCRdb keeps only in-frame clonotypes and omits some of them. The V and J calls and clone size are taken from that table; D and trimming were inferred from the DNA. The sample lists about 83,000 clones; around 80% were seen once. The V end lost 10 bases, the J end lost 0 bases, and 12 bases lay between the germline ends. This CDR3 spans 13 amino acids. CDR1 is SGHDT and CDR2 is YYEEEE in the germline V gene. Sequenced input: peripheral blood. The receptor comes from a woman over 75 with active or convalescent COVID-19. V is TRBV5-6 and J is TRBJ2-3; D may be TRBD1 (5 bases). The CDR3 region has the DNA TGTGCCTCTCAGGGTTCTAGCACAGATACGCAGTATTTT. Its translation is CASQGSSTDTQYF.